There are a few counts of the clone carrying this T cell receptor beta chain. The antigen remains unidentified. Sequencing was performed with immunoSEQ multiplex PCR; in TCRdb, only in-frame clones are kept and a portion is missing. The top ten clones hold about 1% of a sample with 80,000 to 95,000 clones, over 85% of them seen once. The data are from a study of cytomegalovirus exposure and HLA in healthy donors. Study-level results: Cytomegalovirus-associated status was assigned to more than 150 TCR beta chains. Confirmation in vitro established that a few CMV-associated chains were specific for CMV antigens.

The germline V and J ends were trimmed by 2 bases and 13 bases, with 9 bases remaining between them. Germline assignment: CDR1 MGHDK and CDR2 SYGVNS. The CDR3 is made up of 10 amino acids. What was sequenced was PBMCs. This clonotype originated in a woman in her twenties or thirties in good health and CMV-seropositive. The V gene is TRBV25-1, the J gene TRBJ2-7; D ambiguous. The CDR3 DNA sequence: TGTGCCAGCAGTGAAACCACAATTTACTTC. It encodes CASSETTIYF.